The sequence of this T cell receptor (beta chain) was determined in a study of early stage breast cancer tumors (dated by TCRdb to the late 2010s). Broadly, across the study: Of the roughly 17 invasive breast tumors, about a dozen were found to be estrogen receptor-positive, progesterone receptor-positive and HER2-negative. About 70% of the 12 ER+/PR+/HER2- tumors were invasive ductal carcinomas, while the other four were invasive lobular carcinomas. On average, each sample got approximately 9.8-fold read coverage. A total of about 2.9 million templates, representing almost 1,100,000 unique clonotypes, were detected across all samples.

The research as a whole found: Enriched TCRB sequences shared across patients were found to be mostly commonly generated sequences that were unlikely to play an important role in the tumor microenvironment. The small cohort size prevented analysis by tumor subtype. Chain pairing and functional markers such as CD4, CD8 and FOXP3 were missed by bulk genomic DNA sequencing of unsorted cells. Repertoires from blood and normal breast were more alike than repertoires from blood and tumor, and in about 90% of the 16 patients, comparing each tissue with blood separated tumor from normal. Compared with adjacent normal breast tissue, tumors had higher clonality and roughly 2.5-fold greater T cell density.

The study profiled bulk TCR beta-chain repertoires in matched peripheral blood, tumor and adjacent normal breast tissue taken from approximately 15 patients with early-stage breast cancer. Before surgery, roughly 4.5-10 mL of whole blood was collected into EDTA tubes and then processed within 2 hours. Ficoll-Paque centrifugation in SepMate-50 tubes was used to isolate peripheral blood mononuclear cells. For storage in liquid nitrogen, PBMCs were cryopreserved as aliquots of 2 to 4 million cells in around 90% FBS with 10% DMSO. The Qiagen AllPrep DNA/RNA Mini kit was used to extract genomic DNA. CDR1 and CDR2 (SGHRS, YFSETQ) derive from the germline V gene. The CDR3 spans 16 residues, from the cysteine through the phenylalanine. Solely the CDR3 DNA is kept, with 48 bases framed from the first base. V loses 0 bases of germline sequence and J loses 7 bases, and the interval between the two ends is 17 bases.

Each sample was amplified as two independent genomic DNA replicates: approximately 0.5 ug for blood and approximately 1.6 ug for tumor or normal breast. TCRB sequencing of genomic DNA was carried out with the ImmunoSeq Intro kit according to the manufacturer's instructions. Multiplex PCR was run for 31 cycles using proprietary primers and spike-in control sequences for absolute quantification. Single-end 150-bp reads were used to sequence an 87-bp fragment covering the CDR3 and the flanking V and J genes. Each lane of an Illumina MiSeq running version 3.0 chemistry carried seven multiplexed samples, with two replicates apiece. The study's processing was this. The vendor's proprietary pipeline processed the raw data and merged both replicates into a single result for each sample. Clonotypes were defined as productive rearrangements sharing the V-gene family, CDR3 amino acid sequence and J-gene segment. Clonality was computed as 1 minus the normalized Shannon entropy (Pielou evenness) of TCRB abundances. To estimate T cell density, the total number of templates was divided by the number of input cells, which was inferred from the amount of DNA input. Recon was used with default parameters to estimate total repertoire diversity and clonality. Tumor-enriched clonotypes were defined as having over 0.1% abundance in tumor and at least 32-fold higher abundance than in normal breast. Drawn from immuneACCESS, this table holds only the in-frame rearrangements with V and J called that TCRdb kept. Clones are partly lost; checked studies trace under half to an unresolved V gene and leave the rest unexplained. V and J calls and clone size are as listed in that table; D and trimming were resolved from the DNA. The sample includes about 72,000 clones, with around four fifths observed a single time. Together, the top ten hold roughly 3% of the sample.

As concerns this clone: Its antigen has not been determined. No clone much larger than this one lies a single base away; base qualities are absent.

Specimen: blood. The chain couples TRBV5-1 to TRBJ2-1; the D gene is perhaps TRBD2, on 5 matching bases. The receptor comes from a person between 60 and 69 years old with breast cancer. The nucleotide sequence is TGCGCCAGCAGCTTGGTCTTCCCTGCAGCGGAGAATGAGCAGTTCTTC. This is translated as CASSLVFPAAENEQFF.